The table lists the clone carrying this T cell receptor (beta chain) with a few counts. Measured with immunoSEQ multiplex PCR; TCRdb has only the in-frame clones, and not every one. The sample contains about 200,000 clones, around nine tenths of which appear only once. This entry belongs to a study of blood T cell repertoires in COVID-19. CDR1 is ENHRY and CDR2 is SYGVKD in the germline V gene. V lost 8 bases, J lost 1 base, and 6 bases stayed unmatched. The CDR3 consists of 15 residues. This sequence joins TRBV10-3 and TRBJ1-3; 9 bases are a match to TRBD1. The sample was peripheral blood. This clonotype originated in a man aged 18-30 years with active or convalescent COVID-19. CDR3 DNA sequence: TGTGCCATCGAACAGGACAGGGGATCTGGAAACACCATATATTTT. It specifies CAIEQDRGSGNTIYF.